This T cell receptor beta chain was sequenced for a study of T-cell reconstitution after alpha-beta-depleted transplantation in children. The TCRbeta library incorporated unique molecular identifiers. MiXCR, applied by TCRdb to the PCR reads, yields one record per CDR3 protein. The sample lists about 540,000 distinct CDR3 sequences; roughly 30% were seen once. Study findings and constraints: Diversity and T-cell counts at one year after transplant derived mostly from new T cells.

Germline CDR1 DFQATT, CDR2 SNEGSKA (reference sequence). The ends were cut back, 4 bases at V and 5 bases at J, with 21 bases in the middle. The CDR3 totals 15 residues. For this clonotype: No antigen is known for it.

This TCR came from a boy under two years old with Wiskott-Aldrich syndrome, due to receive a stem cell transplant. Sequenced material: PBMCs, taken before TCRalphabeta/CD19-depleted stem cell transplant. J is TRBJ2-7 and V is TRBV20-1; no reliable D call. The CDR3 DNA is TGCAGTGCTAATCCCAGCAACTCCCCGATGAACGAGCAGTACTTC. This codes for CSANPSNSPMNEQYF.